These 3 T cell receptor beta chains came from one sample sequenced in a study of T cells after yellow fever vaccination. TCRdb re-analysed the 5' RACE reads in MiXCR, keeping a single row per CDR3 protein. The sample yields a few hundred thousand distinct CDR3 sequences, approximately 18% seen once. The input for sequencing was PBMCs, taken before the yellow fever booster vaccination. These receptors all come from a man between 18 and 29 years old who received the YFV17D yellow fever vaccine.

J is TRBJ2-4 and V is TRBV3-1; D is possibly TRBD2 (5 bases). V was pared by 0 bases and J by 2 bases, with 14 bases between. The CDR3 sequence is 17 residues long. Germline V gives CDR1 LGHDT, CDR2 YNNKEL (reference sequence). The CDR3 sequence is CASSQDGRGRTKNIQYF. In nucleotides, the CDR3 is TGTGCCAGCAGCCAAGATGGACGGGGAAGGACCAAAAACATTCAGTACTTC.

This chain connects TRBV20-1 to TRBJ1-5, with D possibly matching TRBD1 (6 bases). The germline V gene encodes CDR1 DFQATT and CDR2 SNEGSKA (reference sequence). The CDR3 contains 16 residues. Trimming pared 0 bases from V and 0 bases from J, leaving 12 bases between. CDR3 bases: TGCAGTGCTAGAGACCTCAGGGGAACTAGCAATCAGCCCCAGCATTTT. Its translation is CSARDLRGTSNQPQHF.

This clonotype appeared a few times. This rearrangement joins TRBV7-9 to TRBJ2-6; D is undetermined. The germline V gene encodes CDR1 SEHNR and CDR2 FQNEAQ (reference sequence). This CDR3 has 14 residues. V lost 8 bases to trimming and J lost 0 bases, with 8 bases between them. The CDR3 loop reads CASDRSSGANVLTF. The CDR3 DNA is TGTGCCAGCGACCGGAGCTCTGGGGCCAACGTCCTGACTTTC.